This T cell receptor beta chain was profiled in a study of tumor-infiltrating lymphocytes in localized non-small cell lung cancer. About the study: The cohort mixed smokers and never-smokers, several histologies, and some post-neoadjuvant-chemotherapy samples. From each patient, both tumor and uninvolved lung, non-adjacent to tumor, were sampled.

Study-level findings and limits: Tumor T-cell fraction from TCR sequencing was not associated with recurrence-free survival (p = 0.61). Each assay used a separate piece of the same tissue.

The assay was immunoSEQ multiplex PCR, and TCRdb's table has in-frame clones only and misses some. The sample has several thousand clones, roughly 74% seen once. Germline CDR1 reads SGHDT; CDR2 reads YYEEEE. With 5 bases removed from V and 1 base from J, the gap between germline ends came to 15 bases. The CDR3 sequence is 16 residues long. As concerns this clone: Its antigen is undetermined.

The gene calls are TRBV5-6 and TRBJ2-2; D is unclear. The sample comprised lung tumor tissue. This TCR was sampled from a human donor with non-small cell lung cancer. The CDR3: CASSIMSALNTGELFF. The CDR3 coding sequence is TGTGCCAGCAGTATAATGAGCGCCCTGAACACCGGGGAGCTGTTTTTT.